The 6 T cell receptor beta chains below all came from one sample that was sequenced in a study of cytomegalovirus exposure and HLA in healthy donors. The method was immunoSEQ multiplex PCR; TCRdb's version includes in-frame clones alone and lacks a portion of them. The data hold more than 250,000 clones, with roughly 87% observed a single time. What was sequenced was PBMCs. The source is a woman aged 25-40 years in good health and CMV-seropositive.

This clone appeared a few times. V gene TRBV27 combines with J gene TRBJ2-2, with 7 positions matching TRBD1. V lost 2 bases to trimming and J lost 6 bases; unmatched junction nucleotides: 9. Germline CDR1 reads MNHEY; CDR2 reads SMNVEV (reference sequence). This CDR3 comprises 16 residues. The CDR3 DNA reads as TGTGCCAGCAGTTTACTTGACAGGGTTGGGTCCGGGGAGCTGTTTTTT. Residues: CASSLLDRVGSGELFF.

The chain joins TRBV14 to TRBJ1-2; TRBD1 matches at 8 bases. This CDR3 has 16 residues. Looked up from germline, CDR1 is SGHDN and CDR2 is FVKESK. V trimming: 0 bases; J trimming: 2 bases; junction bases outside the gene matches: 5. The CDR3 loop is CASSQDWTGLNYGYTF. The CDR3 DNA reads as TGTGCCAGCAGCCAAGATTGGACAGGGTTAAACTATGGCTACACCTTC.

The rearrangement uses TRBV30 and TRBJ1-3, with D maybe TRBD1 (5 bases). The germline V gene has CDR1 GTSNPN and CDR2 SVGIG (reference sequence). V gave up 4 bases and J gave up 0 bases, with 19 bases separating them. This CDR3 is 17 amino acids long. CDR3 DNA sequence: TGTGCCTGGACCGATACTTGGGGACGAAGCTCTGGAAACACCATATATTTT. Translating gives CAWTDTWGRSSGNTIYF. The entire variable domain, with the rest obtained from reference TRBV30 and TRBJ1-3, is as follows: SQTIHQWPATLVQPVGSPLSLECTVEGTSNPNLYWYRQAAGRGLQLLFYSVGIGQISSEVPQNLSASRPQDRQFILSSKKLLLSDSGFYLCAWTDTWGRSSGNTIYFGEGSWLTVV.

The rearrangement joins TRBV4-1 to TRBJ1-1; D unclear. The CDR3 contains 15 residues. Germline CDR1 and CDR2: MGHRA and YSYEKL. V was pared by 0 bases and J by 0 bases, with 8 bases between. In DNA form, the CDR3 reads TGCGCCAGCAGCCAAGAAGGCAGCATGAACACTGAAGCTTTCTTT. Translated: CASSQEGSMNTEAFF.

The rearrangement uses TRBV28 and TRBJ1-1; TRBD1 aligns across 7 bases. This CDR3 is built from 15 residues. Trimming removed 5 bases from V and 3 bases from J; junction bases left unmatched: 9. Germline-derived CDR1 and CDR2 are MDHEN and SYDVKM. The CDR3 sequence: CASSEQGTRHTEAFF. The DNA of the CDR3 is TGTGCCAGCAGTGAACAGGGGACAAGGCACACTGAAGCTTTCTTT.

The chain couples TRBV7-2 to TRBJ1-1; unclear D gene. The length of the CDR3 is 14 residues. The germline V gene has CDR1 SGHTA and CDR2 FQGNSA. Trimming stripped 1 base from V and 0 bases from J, with 6 bases between. In DNA, the CDR3 is TGTGCCAGCAGCTTAGGTGCCGTGAACACTGAAGCTTTCTTT. Amino acid sequence: CASSLGAVNTEAFF.